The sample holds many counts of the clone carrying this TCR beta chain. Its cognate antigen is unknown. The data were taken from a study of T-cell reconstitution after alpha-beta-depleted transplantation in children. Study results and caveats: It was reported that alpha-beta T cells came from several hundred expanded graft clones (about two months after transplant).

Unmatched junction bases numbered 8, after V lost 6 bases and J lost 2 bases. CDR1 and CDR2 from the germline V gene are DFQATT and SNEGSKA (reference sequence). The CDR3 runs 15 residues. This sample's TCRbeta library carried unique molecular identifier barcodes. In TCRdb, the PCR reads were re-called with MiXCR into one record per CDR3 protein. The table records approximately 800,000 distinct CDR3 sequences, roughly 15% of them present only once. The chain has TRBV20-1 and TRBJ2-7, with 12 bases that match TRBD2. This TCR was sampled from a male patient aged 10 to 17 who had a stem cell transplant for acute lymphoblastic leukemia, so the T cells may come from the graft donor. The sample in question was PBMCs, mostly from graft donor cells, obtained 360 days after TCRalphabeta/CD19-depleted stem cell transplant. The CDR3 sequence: CSALRTSGAPYEQYF. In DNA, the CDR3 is TGCAGTGCCCTTAGGACTAGCGGGGCCCCCTACGAGCAGTACTTC.